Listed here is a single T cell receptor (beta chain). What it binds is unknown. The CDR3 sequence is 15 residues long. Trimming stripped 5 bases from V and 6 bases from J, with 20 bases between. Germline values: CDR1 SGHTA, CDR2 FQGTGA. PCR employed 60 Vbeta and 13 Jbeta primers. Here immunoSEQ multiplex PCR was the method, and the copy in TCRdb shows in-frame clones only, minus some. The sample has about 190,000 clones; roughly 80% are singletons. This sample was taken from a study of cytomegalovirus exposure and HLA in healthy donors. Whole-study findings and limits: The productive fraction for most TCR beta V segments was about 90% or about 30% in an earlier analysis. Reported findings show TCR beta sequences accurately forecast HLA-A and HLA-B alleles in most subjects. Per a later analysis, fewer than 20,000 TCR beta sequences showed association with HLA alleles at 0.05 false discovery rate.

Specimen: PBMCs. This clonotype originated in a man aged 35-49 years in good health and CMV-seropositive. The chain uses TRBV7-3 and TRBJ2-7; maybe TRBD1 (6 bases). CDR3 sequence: CASSPQPGTYGEQYF. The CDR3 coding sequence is TGTGCCAGCAGCCCCCAACCCGGGACATACGGCGAGCAGTACTTC.